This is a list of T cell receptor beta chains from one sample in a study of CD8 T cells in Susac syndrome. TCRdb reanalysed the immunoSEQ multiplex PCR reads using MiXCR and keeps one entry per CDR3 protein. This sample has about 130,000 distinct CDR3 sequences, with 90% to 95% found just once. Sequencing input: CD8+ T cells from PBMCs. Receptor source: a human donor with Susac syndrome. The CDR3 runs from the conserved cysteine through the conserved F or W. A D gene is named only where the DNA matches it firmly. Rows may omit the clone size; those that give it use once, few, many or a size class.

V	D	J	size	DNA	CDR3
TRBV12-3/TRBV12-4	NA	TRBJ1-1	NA	TGTGCCAGCAGTTTAGGACCAGGGCCTGAAGCTTTCTTT	CASSLGPGPEAFF
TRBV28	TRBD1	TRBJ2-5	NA	TGTGCCAGCAGTCATGACAGGGGGCTTTGGGAGACCCAGTACTTC	CASSHDRGLWETQYF
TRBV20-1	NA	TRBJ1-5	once	TGCAGTGCTAGAGATAGTCTAAATGATCAGCCCCAGCATTTT	CSARDSLNDQPQHF
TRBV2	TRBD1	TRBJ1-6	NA	TGTGCCAGCAGAACAACCGGGACAGAGAGCTCCTATAATTCACCCCTCCACTTT	CASRTTGTESSYNSPLHF
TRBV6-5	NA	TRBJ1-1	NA	TGTGCCAGCAGTTTTGCGGGGGACACTGAAGCTTTCTTT	CASSFAGDTEAFF
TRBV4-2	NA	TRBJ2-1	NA	TGTGCCAGCAGCCAAGTTCGATACAATGAGCAGTTCTTC	CASSQVRYNEQFF
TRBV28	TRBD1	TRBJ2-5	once	TGTGCCAGCAGTTATTCGACAGGGCAAGAGAACCAGTACTTC	CASSYSTGQENQYF
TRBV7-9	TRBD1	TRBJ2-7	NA	TGTGCCAGCAGCTTATACCCAGGGGGCGGGTACGAGCAGTACTTC	CASSLYPGGGYEQYF
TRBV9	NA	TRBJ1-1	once	TGTGCCAGCAGCGAAATAGACGGGAACACTGAAGCTTTCTTT	CASSEIDGNTEAFF
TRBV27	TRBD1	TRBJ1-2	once	TGTGCCAGCAGTTTAGGGGCAGGGGGCTATGGCTACACCTTC	CASSLGAGGYGYTF
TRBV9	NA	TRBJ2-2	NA	TGTGCCAGCAGCGAGGGGGGGACAGTAGCCGCGGGGGAGCTGTTTTTT	CASSEGGTVAAGELFF
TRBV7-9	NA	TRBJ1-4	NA	TGTGCCAGCAGCTTACCTCCGGGGCGACAGCCCGAAAAACTGTTTTTT	CASSLPPGRQPEKLFF
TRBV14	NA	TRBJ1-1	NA	TGTGCCAGCAGCGTACAGGGAAAGAACACTGAAGCTTTCTTT	CASSVQGKNTEAFF
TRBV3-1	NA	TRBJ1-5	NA	TGTGCCAGCAGCCAAGAAGGCGGGGGTCTCAATCAGCCCCAGCATTTT	CASSQEGGGLNQPQHF
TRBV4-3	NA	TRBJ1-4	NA	TGCGCCAGCAGCCAAGTCCTAACAACTAATGAAAAACTGTTTTTT	CASSQVLTTNEKLFF
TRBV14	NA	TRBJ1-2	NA	TGTGCCAGCAGCCAAGGATACAGTTCTAACTATGGCTACACCTTC	CASSQGYSSNYGYTF
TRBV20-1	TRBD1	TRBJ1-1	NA	TGCAGTGCTAGAGATACAGGGGTTGCCCCTGAAGCTTTCTTT	CSARDTGVAPEAFF
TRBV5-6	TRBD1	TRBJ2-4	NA	TGTGCCAGCAGCCCGGACTTGGGACAGGGGGAAAACATTCAGTACTTC	CASSPDLGQGENIQYF
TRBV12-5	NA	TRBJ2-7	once	TGTGCTAGTGGTTTGGAAATACGGACAGAAATGAATTACGAGCAGTACTTC	CASGLEIRTEMNYEQYF
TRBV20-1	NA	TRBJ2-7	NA	TGCAGTGCTAGGGCAGGGGAAACCGAGCAGTACTTC	CSARAGETEQYF
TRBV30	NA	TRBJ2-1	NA	TGTGCCTGGAGTGTACGGGAGTTGTTGGTCAATGAGCAGTTCTTC	CAWSVRELLVNEQFF
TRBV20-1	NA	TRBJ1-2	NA	TGCAGTGCTAGAGATGAAGGGTTTGGCTACACCTTC	CSARDEGFGYTF
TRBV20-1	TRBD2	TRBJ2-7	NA	TGCAGTGCTAGAGATAGAACTAGCGAGCTCTACGAGCAGTACTTC	CSARDRTSELYEQYF
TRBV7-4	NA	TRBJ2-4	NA	TGTGCCAGCCGCTCGATTCGTCTGTCTATAGCCAAAAACATTCAGTACTTC	CASRSIRLSIAKNIQYF
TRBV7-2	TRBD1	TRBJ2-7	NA	TGTGCCAGCAGCTTAGCGGGACAGGGATTTTTCTACGAGCAGTACTTC	CASSLAGQGFFYEQYF
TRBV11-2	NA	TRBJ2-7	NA	TGTGCCAGCAGCTTATACACAGGGTGGTCCTACGAGCAGTACTTC	CASSLYTGWSYEQYF
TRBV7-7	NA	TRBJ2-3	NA	TGTGCTAGCAGCTTTTCAGGCACAGATACGCAGTATTTT	CASSFSGTDTQYF
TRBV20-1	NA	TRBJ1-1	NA	TGCAGTGCTAGCGGGCATTATAGGGCGAACACTGAAGCTTTCTTT	CSASGHYRANTEAFF
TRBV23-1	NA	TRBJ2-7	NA	TGCGCCAGCCCCGGGGTGGCCTACGAGCAGTACTTC	CASPGVAYEQYF
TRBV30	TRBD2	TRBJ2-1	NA	TGTGCCTGGGAAGGACTAGCGGGTCCAGGTGAGCAGTTCTTC	CAWEGLAGPGEQFF
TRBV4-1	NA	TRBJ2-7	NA	TGCGCCAGCAGCCAAGGCCCTCCCTTAGGCGGGACCTCCTACGAGCAGTACTTC	CASSQGPPLGGTSYEQYF
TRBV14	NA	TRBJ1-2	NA	TGTGCCAGCAGCCAAGTAGGAGGAGATGGCTACACCTTC	CASSQVGGDGYTF
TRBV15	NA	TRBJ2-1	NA	TGTGCCACCAGCAGAGATGGGGGGCAGAGGCCAGGTGTGAAGCAGTTCTTC	CATSRDGGQRPGVKQFF
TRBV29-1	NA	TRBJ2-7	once	TGCAGCGTTCAAACAGGGAGCTCCTACGAGCAGTACTTC	CSVQTGSSYEQYF